What follows is one TCR beta chain and its context. Its specificity is not known. This sample is drawn from a study of cytomegalovirus exposure and HLA in healthy donors. The PCR was carried out with 60 Vbeta primers and 13 Jbeta primers. TCRdb keeps only in-frame clones here, not all; method: immunoSEQ multiplex PCR. The sample holds approximately 190,000 clones, approximately 79% seen once. General study points: In an earlier analysis, productive rearrangement rates for most beta V segments clustered near 87% or 30%. Most TCR sequences showed up rarely, but some public TCRs showed up in many donors. Differences between HLA loci emerged in a later analysis of TCR association rates, with DRB1 most and HLA-C fewest.

The source is a man aged 40-55 years in good health and CMV-seropositive. The sequenced sample was PBMCs.

The CDR3 protein is CASSIYVAGLGEQYF. The DNA of the CDR3 is TGTGCCAGTAGTATCTATGTGGCGGGTTTGGGCGAGCAGTACTTC. The chain joins TRBV19 to TRBJ2-7; TRBD2 is a possible D gene (5 bases). CDR3 length equals 15 residues. With 3 bases removed from V and 6 bases from J, the gap between germline ends came to 18 bases. CDR1 is LNHDA and CDR2 is SQIVND in the germline V gene (reference sequence).